This T cell receptor (beta chain) is drawn from a study of vaccination effects on CD4 cells after COVID-19. For the study at large: Participants each got two BNT162b2 or mRNA-1273 vaccine doses.

On this clone: The antigen is unknown.

Under the ViraFEST assay, PBMC were stimulated with viral peptide pools so that antigen-specific CD4+ T cells expanded. Sequencing was performed afterwards. The culture ran for under eleven days, and then CD4+ T cells were isolated. It was on days 3 and 7 that half the medium was replaced with IL-2 medium. The protocol was immunoSEQ multiplex PCR, while the TCRdb copy is restricted to in-frame clones and leaves out a portion. The sample has about 60,000 clones; 81% are singletons. Overall study findings and caveats: The study found marked clonal contraction of infection- and vaccine-induced clones late after vaccination. Common cold coronaviruses were cross-recognized by only 1 of 255 vaccine-induced clones in healthy vaccinees.

Germline V gene sequence: CDR1 SGHNT, CDR2 YYREEE (reference sequence). J gave up 3 bases and V 4 bases, and 5 bases lay outside the gene matches. The CDR3 covers 14 residues. The rearrangement uses TRBV5-4 and TRBJ2-5, with 8 bases identical to TRBD2. The sample in question was CD4+ T cells from PBMCs cultured with HCoV-229E spike peptides, obtained before COVID-19 vaccination. This receptor was obtained from a human donor who received a COVID-19 vaccine. The CDR3: CASSRTSGEETQYF. The CDR3 coding sequence is TGTGCCAGCAGCAGAACTAGCGGCGAAGAGACCCAGTACTTC.